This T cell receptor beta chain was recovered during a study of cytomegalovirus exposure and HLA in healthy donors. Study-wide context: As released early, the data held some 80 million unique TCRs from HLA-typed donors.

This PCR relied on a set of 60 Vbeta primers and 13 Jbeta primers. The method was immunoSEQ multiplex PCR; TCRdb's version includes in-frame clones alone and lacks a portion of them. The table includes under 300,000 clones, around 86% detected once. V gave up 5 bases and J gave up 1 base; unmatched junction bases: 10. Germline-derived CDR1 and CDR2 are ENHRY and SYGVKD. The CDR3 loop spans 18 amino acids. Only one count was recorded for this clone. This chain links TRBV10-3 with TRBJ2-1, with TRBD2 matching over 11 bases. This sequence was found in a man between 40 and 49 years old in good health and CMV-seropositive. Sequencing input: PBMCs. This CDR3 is CAISPKLAGEPSYNEQFF. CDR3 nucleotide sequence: TGTGCCATCAGTCCGAAACTAGCGGGAGAACCGTCCTACAATGAGCAGTTCTTC.